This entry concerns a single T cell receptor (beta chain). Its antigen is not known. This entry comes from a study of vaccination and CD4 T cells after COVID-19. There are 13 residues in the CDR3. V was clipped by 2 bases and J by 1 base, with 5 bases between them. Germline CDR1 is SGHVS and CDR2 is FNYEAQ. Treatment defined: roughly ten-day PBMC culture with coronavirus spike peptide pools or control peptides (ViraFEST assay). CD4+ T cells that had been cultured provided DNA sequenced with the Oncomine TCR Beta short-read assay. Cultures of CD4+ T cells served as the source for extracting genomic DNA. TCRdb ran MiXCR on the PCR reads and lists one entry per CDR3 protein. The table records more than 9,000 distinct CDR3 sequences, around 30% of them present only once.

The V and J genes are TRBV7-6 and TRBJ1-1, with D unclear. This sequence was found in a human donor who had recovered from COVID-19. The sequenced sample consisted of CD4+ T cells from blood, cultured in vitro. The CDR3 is CASSLSKNTEAFF. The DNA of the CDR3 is TGTGCCAGCAGCTTATCCAAGAACACTGAAGCTTTCTTT. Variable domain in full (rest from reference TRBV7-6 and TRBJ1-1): GAGVSQSPRYKVTKRGQDVALRCDPISGHVSLYWYRQALGQGPEFLTYFNYEAQQDKSGLPNDRFSAERPEGSISTLTIQRTEQRDSAMYRCASSLSKNTEAFFGQGTRLTVV.